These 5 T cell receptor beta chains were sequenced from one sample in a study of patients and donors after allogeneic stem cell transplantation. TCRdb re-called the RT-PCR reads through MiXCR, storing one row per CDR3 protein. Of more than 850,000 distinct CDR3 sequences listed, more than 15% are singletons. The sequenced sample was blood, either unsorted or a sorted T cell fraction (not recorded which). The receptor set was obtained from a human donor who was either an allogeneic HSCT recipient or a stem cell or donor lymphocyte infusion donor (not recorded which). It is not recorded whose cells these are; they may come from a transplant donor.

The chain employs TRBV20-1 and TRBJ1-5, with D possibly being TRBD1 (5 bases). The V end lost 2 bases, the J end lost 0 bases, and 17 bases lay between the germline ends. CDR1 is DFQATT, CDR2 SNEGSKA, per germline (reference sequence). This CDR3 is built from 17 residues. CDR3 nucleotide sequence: TGCAGTGCTAGATCCGGGACGGAGAGTTATAGCAATCAGCCCCAGCATTTT. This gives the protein CSARSGTESYSNQPQHF.

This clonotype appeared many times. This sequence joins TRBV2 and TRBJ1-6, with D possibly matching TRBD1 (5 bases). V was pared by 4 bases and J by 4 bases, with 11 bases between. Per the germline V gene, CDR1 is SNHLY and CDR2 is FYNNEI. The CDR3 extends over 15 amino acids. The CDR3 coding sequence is TGTGCCAGCAGTGTCCCGGGACCTTATAATTCACCCCTCCACTTT. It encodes CASSVPGPYNSPLHF. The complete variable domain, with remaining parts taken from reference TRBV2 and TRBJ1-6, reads EPEVTQTPSHQVTQMGQEVILRCVPISNHLYFYWYRQILGQKVEFLVSFYNNEISEKSEIFDDQFSVERPDGSNFTLKIRSTKLEDSAMYFCASSVPGPYNSPLHFGNGTRLTVT.

CDR3 loop: CASSWAISSTDTQYF. The CDR3 region has the DNA TGCGCCAGCAGCTGGGCTATTTCTAGCACAGATACGCAGTATTTT. This chain links TRBV5-1 with TRBJ2-3, with unresolved D. The CDR3 is 15 amino acids. In germline, CDR1 is SGHRS, CDR2 YFSETQ. V was cut by 3 bases and J by 0 bases, with 11 bases left in between.

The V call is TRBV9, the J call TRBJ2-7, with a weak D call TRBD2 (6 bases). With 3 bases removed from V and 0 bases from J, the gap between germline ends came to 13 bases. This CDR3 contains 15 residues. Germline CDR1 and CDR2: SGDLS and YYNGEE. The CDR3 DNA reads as TGTGCCAGCAGCGCATATAGCGGACCCTCCTACGAGCAGTACTTC. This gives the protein CASSAYSGPSYEQYF.

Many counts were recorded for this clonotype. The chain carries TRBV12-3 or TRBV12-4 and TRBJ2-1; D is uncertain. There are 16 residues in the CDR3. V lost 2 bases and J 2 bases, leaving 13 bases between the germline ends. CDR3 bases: TGTGCCAGCAGTTTATCCATGGGCTCTGCCTACAATGAGCAGTTCTTC. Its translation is CASSLSMGSAYNEQFF.